The 6 T cell receptor beta chains given below trace back to one sample, sequenced in a study of blood T cell repertoires in COVID-19. Here immunoSEQ multiplex PCR was the method, and the copy in TCRdb shows in-frame clones only, minus some. The table lists 300,000 to 450,000 clones, more than 75% of them singletons, with 2.5% to 3.5% in the top ten. The sample comprised peripheral blood. These TCRs come from a human donor in a cohort sampled during active COVID-19.

V and J are TRBV2 and TRBJ1-4; D unresolved. This CDR3 has 15 residues. V lost 7 bases to trimming and J lost 5 bases, with 17 bases between them. Germline V lookup: CDR1 SNHLY, CDR2 FYNNEI. As DNA, the CDR3 is TGTGCCAGCAATCCACGCGGAGGTCCCAATGAAAAACTGTTTTTT. Amino acids: CASNPRGGPNEKLFF.

This clone was found once. The chain links TRBV7-2 to TRBJ1-4, with D possibly matching TRBD1 (5 bases). Trimming took 5 bases from V and 0 from J, leaving 10 bases between them. The germline gives CDR1 SGHTA, CDR2 FQGNSA. The CDR3 runs 15 residues. CDR3 DNA: TGTGCCAGCAGCCGGGACTCCACAACTAATGAAAAACTGTTTTTT. This gives the protein CASSRDSTTNEKLFF.

This clone was recorded only once. The chain carries TRBV7-9 and TRBJ1-1, with 8 bases aligning to TRBD1. CDR1 SEHNR and CDR2 FQNEAQ come from the germline V gene (reference sequence). Losses at the gene ends were 5 bases for V and 10 bases for J; bases not matched to a gene: 9. CDR3 length: 13 residues. The CDR3 loop is CASSQRQGSIAFF. DNA for the CDR3: TGTGCCAGCAGCCAACGACAGGGGAGTATAGCTTTCTTT.

The chain uses TRBV5-6 and TRBJ2-5; tentatively, D is TRBD2 (5 bases). Trimming removed 2 bases at V and 0 bases at J, with 14 bases between. The CDR3 is 16 residues long. In germline, CDR1 is SGHDT, CDR2 YYEEEE. The CDR3 nucleotides read TGTGCCAGCAGCTTAGGAATGCCGGGAAACCAAGAGACCCAGTACTTC. This sequence encodes CASSLGMPGNQETQYF.

This clone was counted a single time. This sequence joins TRBV6-5 and TRBJ1-6, with D perhaps TRBD1 (6 bases). The germline V gene encodes CDR1 MNHEY and CDR2 SVGAGI. Trimming stripped 6 bases from V and 6 bases from J, with 12 bases between. The CDR3 runs to 14 residues. This CDR3 is CASRYTGTNSPLHF. CDR3 nucleotides: TGTGCCAGCAGATACACAGGGACTAATTCACCCCTCCACTTT.

The CDR3 region has the DNA TGTGCCAGCAGCTTGGTGCCGGACAACACAGATACGCAGTATTTT. Its protein product is CASSLVPDNTDTQYF. The chain joins TRBV5-8 to TRBJ2-3; D is perhaps TRBD1 (5 bases). The V end was cut by 0 bases, the J end by 2 bases, with 10 bases between. This CDR3 region has 15 residues. From germline, CDR1 is SGHTS and CDR2 YDEGEE.